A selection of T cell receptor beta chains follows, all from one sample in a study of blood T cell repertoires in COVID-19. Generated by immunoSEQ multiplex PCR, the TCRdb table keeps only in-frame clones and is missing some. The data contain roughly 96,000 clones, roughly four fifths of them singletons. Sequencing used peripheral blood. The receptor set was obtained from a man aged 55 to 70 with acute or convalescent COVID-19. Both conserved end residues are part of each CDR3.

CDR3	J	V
CASRLEGQGTGNEQFF	TRBJ2-1	TRBV27
CASSPPRTVYNEQFF	TRBJ2-1	TRBV18
CASSLRDRQETQYF	TRBJ2-5	TRBV23-1
CASSLTGGRTGELFF	TRBJ2-2	TRBV9
CASSKRTGGDETQYF	TRBJ2-5	TRBV5-8
CASSSGTISTDTQYF	TRBJ2-3	TRBV5-1
CASSLTTGINSYNEQFF	TRBJ2-1	TRBV5-1
CASSVATRGPYNEQFF	TRBJ2-1	TRBV9
CATSFRDGAYGYTF	TRBJ1-2	TRBV2
CASSTQTGVSTEAFF	TRBJ1-1	TRBV2
CASKQGNYNEQFF	TRBJ2-1	TRBV12-3/TRBV12-4
CASSLSNRNTEAFF	TRBJ1-1	TRBV27
CASSLRQTGGYGYTF	TRBJ1-2	TRBV5-4
CASSLGEIYGYTF	TRBJ1-2	TRBV7-9
CASSSLTGVNQPQHF	TRBJ1-5	TRBV7-8
CASSRTGTSRDEQFF	TRBJ2-1	TRBV5-6
CASSLTYRGQDNEQFF	TRBJ2-1	TRBV7-7
CASSPGTPYNEQFF	TRBJ2-1	TRBV21-1
CASSKTSGGLQETQYF	TRBJ2-5	TRBV19
CASSLVGSATGELFF	TRBJ2-2	TRBV11-2
CASSYGTGKYEQYF	TRBJ2-7	TRBV6-5
CASSTSGTGAAGELFF	TRBJ2-2	TRBV6-2/TRBV6-3
CASSYRGSEAFF	TRBJ1-1	TRBV6-5
CASTQGAGNTEAFF	TRBJ1-1	TRBV7-9
CASSQDPRDYGYTF	TRBJ1-2	TRBV3-1/TRBV3-2
CASSEWAVTPVYGYTF	TRBJ1-2	TRBV6-1
CSVGRVLNTEAFF	TRBJ1-1	TRBV29-1
CASRKGGGAADTEAFF	TRBJ1-1	TRBV27
CATRDRGGAEAFF	TRBJ1-1	TRBV19
CATSRSRGPGSNQPQHF	TRBJ1-5	TRBV15
CASSPLGLAGESYNEQFF	TRBJ2-1	TRBV11-3
CASGRGQVVQPQHF	TRBJ1-5	TRBV12-5
CASSQVWGGVYNEQFF	TRBJ2-1	TRBV4-3
CASSLAGSLAGAQEQFF	TRBJ2-1	TRBV5-1
CASSIEERPPSEQFF	TRBJ2-1	TRBV19
CARRAGQENTGELFF	TRBJ2-2	TRBV2
CASSLQGNYGYTF	TRBJ1-2	TRBV9
CASSQGLAGAKDTQYF	TRBJ2-3	TRBV27
CASSQTGVMYF	TRBJ2-7	TRBV7-9
CASSIVLSYGYTF	TRBJ1-2	TRBV19
CASSIDTGRAEAFF	TRBJ1-1	TRBV19
CASSPISGGRETQYF	TRBJ2-5	TRBV4-1
CASSQALNTEAFF	TRBJ1-1	TRBV14
CASSPRDRVRNTEAFF	TRBJ1-1	TRBV7-8
CASSPRTGDGYGYTF	TRBJ1-2	TRBV18
CASGSPSSGSYEQYF	TRBJ2-7	TRBV12-5
CASSLRGYEAFF	TRBJ1-1	TRBV28
CASSFRDWEDTEAFF	TRBJ1-1	TRBV6-2/TRBV6-3
CASSISRGDEKLFF	TRBJ1-4	TRBV19
CAWSGWLAGAQSYEQYF	TRBJ2-7	TRBV30
CASSLNRNQPQHF	TRBJ1-5	TRBV5-1
CASRVREGDTEAFF	TRBJ1-1	TRBV19
CASSPRRYSGGDNEQFF	TRBJ2-1	TRBV11-2
CASSLDLRTGQETQYF	TRBJ2-5	TRBV11-2
CASSSNGASDGYTF	TRBJ1-2	TRBV18